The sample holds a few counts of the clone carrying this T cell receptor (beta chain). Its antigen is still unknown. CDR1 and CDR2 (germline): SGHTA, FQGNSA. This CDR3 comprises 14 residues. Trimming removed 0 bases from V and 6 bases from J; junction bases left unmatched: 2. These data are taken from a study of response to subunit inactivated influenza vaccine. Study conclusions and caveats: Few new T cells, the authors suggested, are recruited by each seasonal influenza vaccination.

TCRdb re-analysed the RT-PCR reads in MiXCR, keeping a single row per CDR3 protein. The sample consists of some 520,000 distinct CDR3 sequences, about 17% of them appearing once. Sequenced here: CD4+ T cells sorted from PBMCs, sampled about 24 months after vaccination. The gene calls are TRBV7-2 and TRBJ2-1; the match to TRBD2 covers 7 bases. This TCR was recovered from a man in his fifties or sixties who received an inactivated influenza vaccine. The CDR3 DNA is TGTGCCAGCAGCTTAGCGCGGGAGCTCAATGAGCAGTTCTTC. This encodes CASSLARELNEQFF.